A selection of T cell receptor beta chains follows, all from one sample in a study of cytomegalovirus exposure and HLA in healthy donors. The assay was immunoSEQ multiplex PCR, and TCRdb's table has in-frame clones only and misses some. This repertoire shows about 97,000 clones, roughly 80% found once; its top ten account for roughly 4%. The sequencing input was PBMCs. Source of these receptors: a middle-aged man in good health and CMV-seronegative. The CDR3 runs from the conserved cysteine through the conserved F or W. The order of the fields is V gene, D gene, clone size, J gene, CDR3 DNA, CDR3 protein. The D gene is left open where the match is weak. Clone size is not always given. Where it is, it says once, few, many or a class for expanded clones.

>TRBV19|NA|NA|TRBJ2-3
TGTGCCAGTAGTACCCCGACAGGAAACTTTATCACAGATACGCAGTATTTT
CASSTPTGNFITDTQYF
>TRBV5-4|NA|NA|TRBJ1-6
TGTGCCAGCAGCTTGGCCGGAGGGTTTAAGAATTCACCCCTCCACTTT
CASSLAGGFKNSPLHF
>TRBV2|NA|few|TRBJ1-1
TGTGCCAGCAGTGTCCAGGGTAACACTGAAGCTTTCTTT
CASSVQGNTEAFF
>TRBV5-4|TRBD2|NA|TRBJ2-3
TGTGCCAGCAGCTTTACGGGGGGTAGCACGGATACGCAGTATTTT
CASSFTGGSTDTQYF
>TRBV7-9|NA|NA|TRBJ1-1
TGTGCCAGCAGCTTAAGACAGCTATCGAACACTGAAGCTTTCTTT
CASSLRQLSNTEAFF
>TRBV4-3|NA|NA|TRBJ1-1
TGCGCCAGCAGCCCACTTCCGGGGTCCGAAGCTTTCTTT
CASSPLPGSEAFF
>TRBV4-3|TRBD1|NA|TRBJ2-5
TGCGCCAGCAGCCAAGGGAGTACGAGGGGGCTGGAGACCCAGTACTTC
CASSQGSTRGLETQYF
>TRBV18|NA|NA|TRBJ2-3
TGTGCCAGCTCACCGTCCCGGGGGAGTGGGGGCACAGATACGCAGTATTTT
CASSPSRGSGGTDTQYF
>TRBV18|NA|NA|TRBJ2-4
TGTGCCAGCCCACCACCGTCCGAAAACATTCAGTACTTC
CASPPPSENIQYF
>TRBV6-5|NA|NA|TRBJ1-2
TGTGCCAGCAGGACAATGCGACAGCCTAATGGCTACACCTTC
CASRTMRQPNGYTF
>TRBV9|NA|NA|TRBJ2-6
TGTGCCAGCAGCGTAGTACATCCCTCTGGGGCCAACGTCCTGACTTTC
CASSVVHPSGANVLTF
>TRBV11-2|TRBD2|NA|TRBJ2-5
TGTGCCAGCAGCCGGGGGGGAGGGAGAAAAATCCAAGAGACCCAGTACTTC
CASSRGGGRKIQETQYF
>TRBV30|NA|NA|TRBJ2-7
TGTGCCTGGAGTGTACTTGAGGTGCACGAGCAGTACTTC
CAWSVLEVHEQYF
>TRBV7-2|NA|NA|TRBJ2-3
TGTGCCAGCAGCCCCCCCGGGGGCACAGATACGCAGTATTTT
CASSPPGGTDTQYF